The 4 T cell receptor beta chains given below trace back to one sample, sequenced in a study of T cell responses to AZD1222 COVID-19 vaccine. The data were produced by immunoSEQ multiplex PCR, yet TCRdb's version contains in-frame clones alone and is incomplete. Altogether 140,000 to 150,000 clones are present, around 90% being singletons, with the ten largest covering about 1.5%. The sample consisted of peripheral blood, taken on day 0 of AZD1222 vaccination. All receptors derive from an adult in good health.

The rearrangement links TRBV12-3 or TRBV12-4 to TRBJ1-2, with TRBD1 as a possible D gene (6 bases). Trimming removed 4 bases at V and 8 bases at J, with 14 bases between. The CDR3 totals 13 residues. The CDR3 sequence: CASSWGRGQGYTF. Written as DNA, the CDR3 is TGTGCCAGCAGTTGGGGCAGGGGTCAGGGCTACACCTTC.

This chain uses TRBV6-5 with TRBJ1-3; the D is unclear. The germline gives CDR1 MNHEY, CDR2 SVGAGI. The CDR3 has 14 residues. Trimming pared 8 bases from V and 2 bases from J, leaving 13 bases between. CDR3 coding DNA: TGTGCCAGCTCGGTAGGCCGACCTGGAAACACCATATATTTT. Its protein product is CASSVGRPGNTIYF.

The chain couples TRBV12-3 or TRBV12-4 to TRBJ2-5, with D uncertain. This CDR3 comprises 13 residues. V lost 3 bases, J lost 1 base, and 6 bases lay in between. The CDR3 sequence: CASSLSPQETQYF. DNA for the CDR3: TGTGCCAGCAGTTTGAGTCCCCAAGAGACCCAGTACTTC.

The CDR3 DNA reads as TGTGCCTGGAGTCCTCAGCTGCGGGAGGTGGGGTTCTTC. This gives the protein CAWSPQLREVGFF. V and J are TRBV30 and TRBJ2-1, with 8 bases matching TRBD2. CDR1 and CDR2 from the germline V gene are GTSNPN and SVGIG (reference sequence). The trim removed 2 bases at V and 15 bases at J, leaving 12 bases unmatched. This CDR3 has 13 amino acids.